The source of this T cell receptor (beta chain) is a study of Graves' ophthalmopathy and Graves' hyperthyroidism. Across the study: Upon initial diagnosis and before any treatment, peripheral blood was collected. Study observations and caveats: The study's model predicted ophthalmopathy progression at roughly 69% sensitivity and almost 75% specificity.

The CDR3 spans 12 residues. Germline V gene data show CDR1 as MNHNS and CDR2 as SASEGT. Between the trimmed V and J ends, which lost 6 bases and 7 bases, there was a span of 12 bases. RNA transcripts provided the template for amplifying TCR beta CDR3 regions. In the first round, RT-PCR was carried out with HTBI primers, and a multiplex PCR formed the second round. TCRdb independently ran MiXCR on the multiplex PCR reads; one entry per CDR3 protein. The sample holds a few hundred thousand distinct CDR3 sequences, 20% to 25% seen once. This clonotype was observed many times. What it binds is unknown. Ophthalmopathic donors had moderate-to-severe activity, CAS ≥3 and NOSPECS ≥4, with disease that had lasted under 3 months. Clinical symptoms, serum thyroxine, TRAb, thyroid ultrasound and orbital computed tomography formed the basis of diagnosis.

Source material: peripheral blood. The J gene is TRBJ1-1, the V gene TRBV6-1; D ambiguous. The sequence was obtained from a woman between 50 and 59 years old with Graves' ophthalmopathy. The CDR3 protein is CASRTPLVEAFF. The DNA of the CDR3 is TGTGCCAGCAGAACCCCCTTAGTTGAAGCTTTCTTT.